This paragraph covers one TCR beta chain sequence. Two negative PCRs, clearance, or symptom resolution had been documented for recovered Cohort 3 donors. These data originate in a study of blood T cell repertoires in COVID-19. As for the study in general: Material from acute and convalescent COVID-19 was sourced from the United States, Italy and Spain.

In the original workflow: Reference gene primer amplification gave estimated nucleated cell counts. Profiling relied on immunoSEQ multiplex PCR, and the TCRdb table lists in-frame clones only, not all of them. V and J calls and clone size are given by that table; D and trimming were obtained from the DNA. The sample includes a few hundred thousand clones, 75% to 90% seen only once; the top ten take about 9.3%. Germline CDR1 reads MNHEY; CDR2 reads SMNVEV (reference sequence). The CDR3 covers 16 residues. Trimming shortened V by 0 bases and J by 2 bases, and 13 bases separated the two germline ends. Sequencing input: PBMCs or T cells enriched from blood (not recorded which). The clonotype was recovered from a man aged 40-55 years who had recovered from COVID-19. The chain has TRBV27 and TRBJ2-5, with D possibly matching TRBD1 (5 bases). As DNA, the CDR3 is TGTGCCAGCAGTTTATCGGTGACAGAAATGCAAGAGACCCAGTACTTC. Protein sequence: CASSLSVTEMQETQYF.